Listed below are T cell receptor beta chains from one sample, sequenced in a study of blood T cells in healthy people across ages. TCRdb re-called the 5' RACE reads with MiXCR, one entry per CDR3 protein. Of 600,000 to 800,000 distinct CDR3 sequences detected, about 51% appear once; the ten largest clones hold about 13%. Sequencing used blood. These receptors all come from a woman of 80 years or more in good health. CDR3s include the opening cysteine and the closing phenylalanine or tryptophan. The D gene is left open where the match is weak. A row's size may be missing; if present it is once, few, many or a size class.

DNA: TGCGCCAGCAGCGAGGGACTAGCGGGAAGTACGAGGATGGGGGATACGCAGTATTTT
CDR3: CASSEGLAGSTRMGDTQYF
size: NA
J: TRBJ2-3
V: TRBV5-1
D: TRBD2

DNA: TGTGCCAGCAGCCAGCAGACGAACACTGAAGCTTTCTTT
CDR3: CASSQQTNTEAFF
size: few
J: TRBJ1-1
V: TRBV14
D: NA

DNA: TGTGCCAGCAGCAAATTATGGACAGGGGGTTTCTATGGCTACACCTTC
CDR3: CASSKLWTGGFYGYTF
size: many
J: TRBJ1-2
V: TRBV7-9
D: TRBD1

DNA: TGTGCCAGCAGCCCCCTGGGGGACGGAAGGGATACGCTGTATTTT
CDR3: CASSPLGDGRDTLYF
size: NA
J: TRBJ2-3
V: TRBV9
D: NA

DNA: TGTGCCAGCAGCCAAGGGGGACTTGGAGATACGCAGTATTTT
CDR3: CASSQGGLGDTQYF
size: NA
J: TRBJ2-3
V: TRBV14
D: NA

DNA: TGCAGTGCTAGAGGGGCCCTAGCGGGCTACGAGCAGTACTTC
CDR3: CSARGALAGYEQYF
size: NA
J: TRBJ2-7
V: TRBV20-1
D: TRBD2

DNA: TGTGCCAGCAGTGGGGACAGGATCTACGAGCAGTACTTC
CDR3: CASSGDRIYEQYF
size: NA
J: TRBJ2-7
V: TRBV12-3/TRBV12-4
D: TRBD1

DNA: TGCAGTGCTCCCGACAGGGGGGGAGACATTCAGTACTTC
CDR3: CSAPDRGGDIQYF
size: NA
J: TRBJ2-4
V: TRBV20-1
D: TRBD1

DNA: TGTGCCAGCAGCCGAGACAGGGCGGTGGACACTGAAGCTTTCTTT
CDR3: CASSRDRAVDTEAFF
size: NA
J: TRBJ1-1
V: TRBV7-2
D: TRBD1

DNA: TGTGCCAGCAGTTTAGCGCTTCAGCCCCAGCATTTT
CDR3: CASSLALQPQHF
size: NA
J: TRBJ1-5
V: TRBV12-3/TRBV12-4
D: NA

DNA: TGTGCCAGCTCACCTGACAGCTCGGGACTTAGGAACACCATATATTTT
CDR3: CASSPDSSGLRNTIYF
size: NA
J: TRBJ1-3
V: TRBV18
D: NA

DNA: TGTGCCAGCAGCTTAGGCTTGCCCCGACAGACTAACTACGAGCAGTACTTC
CDR3: CASSLGLPRQTNYEQYF
size: many
J: TRBJ2-7
V: TRBV11-2
D: NA

DNA: TGTGCCAGCAGCCAGACCGCCGGCGGGGGTTTCTACAATGAGCAGTTCTTC
CDR3: CASSQTAGGGFYNEQFF
size: many
J: TRBJ2-1
V: TRBV4-2
D: TRBD2

DNA: TGTGCCACATCTCAGGGGACAGAGGCGACTGAAGCTTTCTTT
CDR3: CATSQGTEATEAFF
size: NA
J: TRBJ1-1
V: TRBV10-3
D: TRBD1

DNA: TGTGCCAGCAGTGAAGCGCTGGGGGTAGGAGAGACCCAGTACTTC
CDR3: CASSEALGVGETQYF
size: NA
J: TRBJ2-5
V: TRBV2
D: NA

DNA: TGTGCCATCAGTGATAGGACTAGCGGGATCAGTGAGCAGTTCTTC
CDR3: CAISDRTSGISEQFF
size: NA
J: TRBJ2-1
V: TRBV10-3
D: TRBD2

DNA: TGTGCCAGCATGGCAGGACAGGGCCTCTCCTACGAGCAGTACTTC
CDR3: CASMAGQGLSYEQYF
size: NA
J: TRBJ2-7
V: TRBV6-5
D: TRBD1

DNA: TGTGCCACCGGAGAGGGGGGATCCACTGAAGCTTTCTTT
CDR3: CATGEGGSTEAFF
size: NA
J: TRBJ1-1
V: TRBV15
D: NA

DNA: TGTGCCAGCAGCCAAGGGAATTGGAGGTCCGGGGGAACAGATACGCAGTATTTT
CDR3: CASSQGNWRSGGTDTQYF
size: many
J: TRBJ2-3
V: TRBV3-1
D: NA

DNA: TGTGCCAGCAGTCCCGGGACTAGAACTAGCGCAGATACGCAGTATTTT
CDR3: CASSPGTRTSADTQYF
size: NA
J: TRBJ2-3
V: TRBV12-3/TRBV12-4
D: TRBD2

DNA: TGTGCCAGCAGTTTGTACGCGGAAGCCTACGAGCAGTACTTC
CDR3: CASSLYAEAYEQYF
size: NA
J: TRBJ2-7
V: TRBV12-3/TRBV12-4
D: NA

DNA: TGCGCCAGCAGCCAGACCGGACAGGGCACATTTGCAGAGTTTTTT
CDR3: CASSQTGQGTFAEFF
size: NA
J: TRBJ1-4
V: TRBV4-1
D: TRBD1

DNA: TGTGCCAGCAGCCGAGGCGGTGGGTTTGATACGCAATATTTT
CDR3: CASSRGGGFDTQYF
size: NA
J: TRBJ2-3
V: TRBV14
D: NA

DNA: TGCGCCAGCACGCGGGGGCAGGTCAGGGATGGCTACACCTTC
CDR3: CASTRGQVRDGYTF
size: many
J: TRBJ1-2
V: TRBV5-1
D: NA

DNA: TGTGCCAGCAGCATCGGACTTACCCCCTACAATGAGCAGTACTTC
CDR3: CASSIGLTPYNEQYF
size: NA
J: TRBJ2-7
V: TRBV5-1
D: NA

DNA: TGCAGTGCTCCACAGGGTCAAGCCTACAATGAGCAGTTCTTC
CDR3: CSAPQGQAYNEQFF
size: NA
J: TRBJ2-1
V: TRBV20-1
D: NA

DNA: TGTGCCAGCAGCTTAAACCGGGACAGGGCCTACAATGAGCAGTTCTTC
CDR3: CASSLNRDRAYNEQFF
size: NA
J: TRBJ2-1
V: TRBV7-2
D: TRBD1

DNA: TGTGCCAGCAGCCGCCCAACAGGGGCGGGCACCGGGGAGCTGTTTTTT
CDR3: CASSRPTGAGTGELFF
size: few
J: TRBJ2-2
V: TRBV9
D: TRBD1

DNA: TGTGCCAGCAGTTTGGGGACAGGGAACTCACCCCTCCACTTT
CDR3: CASSLGTGNSPLHF
size: many
J: TRBJ1-6
V: TRBV27
D: TRBD1

DNA: TGTGCCAGCAGCGAAGGGACTTCAACCTACGAGCAGTACTTC
CDR3: CASSEGTSTYEQYF
size: many
J: TRBJ2-7
V: TRBV4-2
D: NA

DNA: TGTGCCAGCAGCGATAGCGGCAACACAGATACGCAGTATTTT
CDR3: CASSDSGNTDTQYF
size: many
J: TRBJ2-3
V: TRBV7-8
D: NA

DNA: TGTGCCAGCAGCCTCGGACAGGGTCGGATCGATGAAGCTTTCTTT
CDR3: CASSLGQGRIDEAFF
size: NA
J: TRBJ1-1
V: TRBV7-2
D: TRBD1

DNA: TGTGCCAGCTCACCACCAACAGACCAAGAGACCCAGTACTTC
CDR3: CASSPPTDQETQYF
size: few
J: TRBJ2-5
V: TRBV18
D: NA

DNA: TGTGCCAGCACTCGTCCTGGGACCCGGGGTGAGCAGTTCTTC
CDR3: CASTRPGTRGEQFF
size: NA
J: TRBJ2-1
V: TRBV12-3/TRBV12-4
D: NA

DNA: TGTGCCAGCAGCCCCCCCGGGGGGCATAGCAATCAGCCCCAGCATTTT
CDR3: CASSPPGGHSNQPQHF
size: NA
J: TRBJ1-5
V: TRBV28
D: NA

DNA: TGTGCCAGCAGTCCCTGGACCTCCGGGCTCTCTGATCAGCCCCAGCATTTT
CDR3: CASSPWTSGLSDQPQHF
size: NA
J: TRBJ1-5
V: TRBV6-6
D: NA

DNA: TGCAGTGTTACAGGGAGGGTCTACGAGCAGTACTTC
CDR3: CSVTGRVYEQYF
size: NA
J: TRBJ2-7
V: TRBV20-1
D: NA

DNA: TGCAGTGCTAGAGAACGGACGGGGCATCAGCCCCAGCATTTT
CDR3: CSARERTGHQPQHF
size: many
J: TRBJ1-5
V: TRBV20-1
D: NA

DNA: TGTGCCAGCAGTTTTTTCCAGGGTCAGCCCCAGCATTTT
CDR3: CASSFFQGQPQHF
size: NA
J: TRBJ1-5
V: TRBV12-3/TRBV12-4
D: NA

DNA: TGTGCCAGCAGCTTAGTAGGCGTAGATACGCAGTATTTT
CDR3: CASSLVGVDTQYF
size: NA
J: TRBJ2-3
V: TRBV7-2
D: NA

DNA: TGTGCCAGCCTCTTTGAGGGCTATAGCAATCAGCCCCAGCATTTT
CDR3: CASLFEGYSNQPQHF
size: NA
J: TRBJ1-5
V: TRBV12-3/TRBV12-4
D: NA

DNA: TGCAGTGCAACAGACAGGAGGATGGCAACTAATGAAAAACTGTTTTTT
CDR3: CSATDRRMATNEKLFF
size: NA
J: TRBJ1-4
V: TRBV20-1
D: NA

DNA: TGTGCCAGCAGTTTATGGGGGTCCACAAATGGCTACACCTTC
CDR3: CASSLWGSTNGYTF
size: many
J: TRBJ1-2
V: TRBV27
D: NA